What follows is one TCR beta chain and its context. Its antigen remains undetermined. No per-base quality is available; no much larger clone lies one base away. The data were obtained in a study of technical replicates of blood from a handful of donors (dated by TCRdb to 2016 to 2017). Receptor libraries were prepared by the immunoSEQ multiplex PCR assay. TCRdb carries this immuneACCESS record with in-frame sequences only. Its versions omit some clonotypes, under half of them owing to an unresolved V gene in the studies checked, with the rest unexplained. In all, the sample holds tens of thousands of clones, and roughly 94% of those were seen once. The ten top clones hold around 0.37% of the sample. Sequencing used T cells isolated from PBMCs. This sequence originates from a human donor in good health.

This receptor has the CDR3 CASSLYSRTGTHEQYF. DNA sequence: TGTGCCAGCAGTTTATATTCTCGGACAGGGACCCACGAGCAGTACTTC. The chain uses TRBV27 and TRBJ2-7, and 8 junction bases match TRBD1. Spanning cysteine to phenylalanine, the CDR3 consists of 16 amino acids. Of all the DNA, just the CDR3 is kept, 48 bases in frame from base 1. The germline V and J ends show losses of 1 base and 5 bases respectively, and no gene match explains 10 bases of the junction. CDR1 MNHEY and CDR2 SMNVEV were looked up in the germline V gene (reference sequence).